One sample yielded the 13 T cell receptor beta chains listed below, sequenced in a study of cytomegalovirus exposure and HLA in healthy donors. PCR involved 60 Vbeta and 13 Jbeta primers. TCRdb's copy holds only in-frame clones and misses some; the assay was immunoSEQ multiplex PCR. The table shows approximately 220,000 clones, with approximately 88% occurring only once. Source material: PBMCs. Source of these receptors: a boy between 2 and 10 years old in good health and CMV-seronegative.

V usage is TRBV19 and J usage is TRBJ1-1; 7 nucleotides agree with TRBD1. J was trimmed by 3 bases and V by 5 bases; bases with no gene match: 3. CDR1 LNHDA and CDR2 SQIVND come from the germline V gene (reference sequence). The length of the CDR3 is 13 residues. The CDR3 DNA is TGTGCCAGTAGTTTTGACAGGGACACTGAAGCTTTCTTT. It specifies CASSFDRDTEAFF.

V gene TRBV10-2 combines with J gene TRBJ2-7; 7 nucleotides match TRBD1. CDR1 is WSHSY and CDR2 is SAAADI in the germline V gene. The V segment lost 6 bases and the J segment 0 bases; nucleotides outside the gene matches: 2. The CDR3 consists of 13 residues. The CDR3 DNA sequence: TGCGCCAGCAGGGGACAGAGCTCCTACGAGCAGTACTTC. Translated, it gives CASRGQSSYEQYF.

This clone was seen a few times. The CDR3 sequence is CASSRGQGQPQHF. The CDR3, as DNA: TGTGCCAGCAGTAGGGGACAGGGTCAGCCCCAGCATTTT. The chain carries TRBV6-5 and TRBJ1-5, with TRBD1 matching over 9 bases. This CDR3 has 13 residues. The V segment lost 5 bases and the J segment 6 bases; nucleotides outside the gene matches: 2. Looked up from germline, CDR1 is MNHEY and CDR2 is SVGAGI.

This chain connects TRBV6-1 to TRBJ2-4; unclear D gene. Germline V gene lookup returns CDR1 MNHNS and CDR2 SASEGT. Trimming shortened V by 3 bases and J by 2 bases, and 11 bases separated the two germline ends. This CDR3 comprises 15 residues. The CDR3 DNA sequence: TGTGCCAGCAGTGATGAGGTGGCAACCAAAAACATTCAGTACTTC. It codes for CASSDEVATKNIQYF.

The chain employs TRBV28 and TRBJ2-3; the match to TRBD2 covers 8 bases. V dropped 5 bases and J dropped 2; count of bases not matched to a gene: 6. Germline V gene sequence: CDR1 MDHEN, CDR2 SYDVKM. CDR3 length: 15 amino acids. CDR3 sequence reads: CASSQAGAATDTQYF. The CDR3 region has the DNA TGTGCCAGCAGTCAAGCGGGAGCGGCCACAGATACGCAGTATTTT.

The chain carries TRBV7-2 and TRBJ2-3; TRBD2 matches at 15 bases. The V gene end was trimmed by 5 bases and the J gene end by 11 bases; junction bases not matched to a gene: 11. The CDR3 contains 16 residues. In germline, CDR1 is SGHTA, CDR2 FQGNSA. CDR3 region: CASSLAGLAGGRGQYF. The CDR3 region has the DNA TGTGCCAGCAGCCTGGCCGGACTAGCGGGAGGGCGGGGGCAGTATTTT.

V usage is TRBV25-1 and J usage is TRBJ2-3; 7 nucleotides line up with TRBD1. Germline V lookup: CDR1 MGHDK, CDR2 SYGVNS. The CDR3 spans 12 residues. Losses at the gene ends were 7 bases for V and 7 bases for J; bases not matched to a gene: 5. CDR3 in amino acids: CASTEQGYTQYF. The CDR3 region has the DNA TGTGCCAGCACCGAACAGGGGTATACGCAGTATTTT.

The CDR3 is CASSVGKQGEAFF. In nucleotides, the CDR3 is TGCGCCAGCAGCGTAGGAAAACAGGGAGAAGCTTTCTTT. V gene TRBV5-1 combines with J gene TRBJ1-1, with a weak D call TRBD1 (6 bases). The CDR3 length is 13 residues. V lost 4 bases to trimming and J lost 8 bases, with 15 bases between them. The V gene's germline CDR1 is SGHRS and CDR2 YFSETQ.

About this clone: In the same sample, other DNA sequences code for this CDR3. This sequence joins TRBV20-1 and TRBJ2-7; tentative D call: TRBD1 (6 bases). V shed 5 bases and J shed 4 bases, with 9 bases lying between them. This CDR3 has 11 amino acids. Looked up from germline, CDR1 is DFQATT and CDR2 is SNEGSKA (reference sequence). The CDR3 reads CSAQQGYEQYF. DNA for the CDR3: TGCAGTGCTCAACAGGGTTACGAGCAGTACTTC.

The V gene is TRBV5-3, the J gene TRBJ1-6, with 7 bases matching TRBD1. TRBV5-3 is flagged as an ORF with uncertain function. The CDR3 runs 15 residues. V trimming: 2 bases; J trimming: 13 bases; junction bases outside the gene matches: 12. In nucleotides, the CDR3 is TGTGCCAGAAGCTTAGAAGTCGAACAGGGGTTTCCCCTCCACTTT. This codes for CARSLEVEQGFPLHF.

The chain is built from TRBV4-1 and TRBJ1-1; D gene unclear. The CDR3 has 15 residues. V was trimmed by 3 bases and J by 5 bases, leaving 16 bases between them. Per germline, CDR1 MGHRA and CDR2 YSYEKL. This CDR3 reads CASSQGPPRGTEAFF. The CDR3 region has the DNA TGCGCCAGCAGCCAGGGCCCCCCAAGAGGGACTGAAGCTTTCTTT.

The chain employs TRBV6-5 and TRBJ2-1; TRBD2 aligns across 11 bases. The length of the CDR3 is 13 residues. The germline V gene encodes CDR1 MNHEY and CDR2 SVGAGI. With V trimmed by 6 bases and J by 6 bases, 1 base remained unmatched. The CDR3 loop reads CASRTSGINEQFF. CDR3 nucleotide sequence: TGTGCCAGCAGGACTAGCGGGATCAATGAGCAGTTCTTC.

The CDR3 DNA reads as TGTGCTAGTGGTTTGGCCGGGATGGGCAATCAGCCCCAGCATTTT. The encoded protein is CASGLAGMGNQPQHF. The chain combines TRBV12-5 with TRBJ1-5; D not certain. Between the trimmed V and J ends, which lost 1 base and 2 bases, there was a span of 9 bases. Per germline, CDR1 LGHNT and CDR2 FRNRAP. The CDR3 contains 15 residues. The whole variable domain, remainder taken from reference TRBV12-5 and TRBJ1-5, is DARVTQTPRHKVTEMGQEVTMRCQPILGHNTVFWYRQTMMQGLELLAYFRNRAPLDDSGMPKDRFSAEMPDATLATLKIQPSEPRDSAVYFCASGLAGMGNQPQHFGDGTRLSIL.